The 8 T cell receptor beta chains presented below share a single source sample, sequenced in a study of blood T cells in healthy people across ages. A second PCR, run for about 7 to 11 cycles, used a sample-barcoded 5' primer plus a J-beta primer mix. TCRdb reprocessed the 5' RACE reads via MiXCR and lists one record per CDR3 protein. The sample holds fewer than 900,000 distinct CDR3 sequences, roughly 45% seen once. The sample consisted of blood. The receptors were sampled from a woman aged 55-70 years in good health.

V usage is TRBV5-1 and J usage is TRBJ2-4; tentatively, D is TRBD1 (8 bases). Trimming cost V 1 base and J 3 bases, with 20 bases left between them. This CDR3 region has 18 residues. Germline CDR1 is SGHRS and CDR2 is YFSETQ. CDR3 coding DNA: TGCGCCAGCAGCTTGTTGGCGGCAGGGGGCGGGGGCAAAAACATTCAGTACTTC. Translation gives CASSLLAAGGGGKNIQYF.

The rearrangement uses TRBV28 and TRBJ2-1; tentatively, D is TRBD2 (5 bases). V was trimmed by 6 bases and J by 2 bases, leaving 11 bases between them. This CDR3 comprises 14 residues. Per germline, CDR1 MDHEN and CDR2 SYDVKM. The CDR3 sequence is CASRKGLTYNEQFF. CDR3 nucleotides: TGTGCCAGCAGAAAAGGACTGACCTACAATGAGCAGTTCTTC.

Comment on this clonotype: At one of its ends the junction is not consistent with the germline gene, which may arise from a read error. The rearrangement links TRBV7-2 to TRBJ2-6, with TRBD2 matching over 14 bases. Per the germline V gene, CDR1 is SGHTA and CDR2 is FQGNSA. There are 19 residues in the CDR3. CDR3 amino acids: CASSPRLAGGSPGANVLTF. CDR3 nucleotides: TGTGCCAGCAGCCCAAGACTAGCGGGAGGGAGTCCCGGGGCCAACGTCTTGACTTTC.

This sequence joins TRBV3-1 and TRBJ2-6; D ambiguous. CDR3 size: 16 residues. Germline V lookup: CDR1 LGHDT, CDR2 YNNKEL (reference sequence). V was pared by 4 bases and J by 0 bases, with 10 bases between. The CDR3 loop reads CASSPIRDSGANVLTF. The CDR3 coding sequence is TGTGCCAGCAGCCCGATACGAGACTCTGGGGCCAACGTCCTGACTTTC.

This chain uses TRBV20-1 with TRBJ2-5; maybe TRBD2 (6 bases). CDR3 length: 14 amino acids. Trimming stripped 7 bases from V and 1 base from J, with 16 bases between. Looked up from germline, CDR1 is DFQATT and CDR2 is SNEGSKA (reference sequence). DNA of the CDR3: TGCAGTGTTGGGATGGGTAGCGGCCAAGAGACCCAGTACTTC. This codes for CSVGMGSGQETQYF.

The V gene is TRBV20-1, the J gene TRBJ2-3; D ambiguous. The germline V gene encodes CDR1 DFQATT and CDR2 SNEGSKA (reference sequence). The CDR3 sequence is 12 residues long. V gave up 1 base and J gave up 8 bases, with 10 bases separating them. CDR3 in amino acids: CSARVQSGTQYF. In DNA form, the CDR3 reads TGCAGTGCTAGAGTCCAATCAGGTACGCAGTATTTT.

The chain has TRBV27 and TRBJ1-6; D ambiguous. The V and J ends lost 3 bases and 8 bases respectively, with 14 bases between them. The CDR3 totals 15 residues. Germline V gene lookup returns CDR1 MNHEY and CDR2 SMNVEV (reference sequence). The CDR3 sequence is CASSFVGGRDSPLHF. In DNA form, the CDR3 reads TGTGCCAGCAGTTTCGTAGGCGGGAGGGATTCACCCCTCCACTTT.

This clonotype showed up just a few times. This chain's CDR3 is CASRPSGTGASQYF. In DNA, the CDR3 is TGTGCCAGCAGGCCATCCGGGACAGGGGCGTCCCAGTACTTC. The V call is TRBV7-9, the J call TRBJ2-5, with 10 nucleotides matching TRBD1. The CDR3 has 14 amino acids. Germline trimming cut 6 bases from V and 9 bases from J; bases unmatched to any gene: 10. Looked up from germline, CDR1 is SEHNR and CDR2 is FQNEAQ (reference sequence).